This T cell receptor (beta chain) was sequenced during a study of blood T cell repertoires in COVID-19. On the study more broadly: COVID-19 samples, acute and convalescent, were from the United States, Italy and Spain. From T cells, B-cell-depleted T cells, or PBMCs came the material, which was cDNA or gDNA.

Authors' processing steps: Scientists estimated how many nucleated cells there were by amplifying reference gene primers. Libraries were prepared by immunoSEQ multiplex PCR; TCRdb keeps only in-frame clonotypes and omits some of them. Clonal size and the V and J genes are those of that table, whereas D and trimming came from the DNA. The sample carries 130,000 or so clones, approximately 90% recorded once. Germline trimming cut 9 bases from V and 3 bases from J; bases unmatched to any gene: 3. The germline gives CDR1 MDHEN, CDR2 SYDVKM. The CDR3 runs 12 residues. The TCR comes from a man aged 50-60 years with active or convalescent COVID-19. The V gene is TRBV28, the J gene TRBJ1-1; 8 nucleotides align to TRBD1. Sequencing was carried out using peripheral blood. The CDR3: CASRTGHTEAFF. DNA of the CDR3: TGTGCCAGTCGGACAGGGCACACTGAAGCTTTCTTT. Combining the CDR3 with reference TRBV28 and TRBJ1-1 gives the whole variable domain DVKVTQSSRYLVKRTGEKVFLECVQDMDHENMFWYRQDPGLGLRLIYFSYDVKMKEKGDIPEGYSVSREKKERFSLILESASTNQTSMYLCASRTGHTEAFFGQGTRLTVV.